Below are 6 T cell receptor beta chains sequenced from a single sample in a study of blood T cell repertoires in COVID-19 (dated by TCRdb to 2018 to 2020). The library was obtained by the immunoSEQ multiplex PCR assay. TCRdb carries this immuneACCESS record with in-frame sequences only. Its versions omit some clonotypes, under half of them owing to an unresolved V gene in the studies checked, with the rest unexplained. This sample comprises around 170,000 clones, approximately 85% of them detected only once. Jointly, the top ten make up roughly 9% of the sample. Sample: PBMCs or T cells enriched from blood (not recorded which). These receptors were collected from a woman younger than 30 who had recovered from COVID-19.

The chain is built from TRBV7-8 and TRBJ1-4; D is perhaps TRBD1 (5 bases). Trimming shortened V by 5 bases and J by 4 bases, and 17 bases separated the two germline ends. This CDR3 is 16 amino acids long. Germline CDR1 and CDR2: SGHVS and FQNEAQ. The CDR3 sequence is CASSRAGGGDNEKLFF. The CDR3, as DNA: TGTGCCAGCAGCCGAGCTGGGGGGGGTGATAATGAAAAACTGTTTTTT.

This clone was seen more than once but under ten times. This chain uses TRBV18 with TRBJ1-3; 7 nucleotides line up with TRBD1. Germline V gene sequence: CDR1 KGHSH, CDR2 LQKENI. The CDR3 contains 16 residues. The V and J ends lost 3 bases and 0 bases, in that order; junction bases with no gene match: 5. The CDR3 here is CASSPGQLSSGNTIYF. Here the CDR3 DNA reads TGTGCCAGCTCACCGGGACAGCTTTCCTCTGGAAACACCATATATTTT.

The rearrangement uses TRBV5-4 and TRBJ2-7; 7 bases agree with TRBD1. CDR1 and CDR2 (germline): SGHNT, YYREEE (reference sequence). The CDR3 is 12 amino acids. Trimming removed 4 bases from V and 7 bases from J; junction bases left unmatched: 5. The CDR3 spells CASSRDSFEQYF. The CDR3 bases are TGTGCCAGCAGCAGGGACAGTTTTGAGCAGTACTTC.

DNA of the CDR3: TGTGCCAGCAGCCGAAGAGGGGGGGTGCGAAACATTCAGTACTTC. Encoded protein: CASSRRGGVRNIQYF. This sequence joins TRBV21-1 and TRBJ2-4; TRBD2, the table's D call, was not compared with the DNA. TRBV21-1 is a pseudogene. This CDR3 contains 15 residues.

The chain links TRBV9 to TRBJ2-1; 12 positions agree with TRBD1. CDR3 size: 16 residues. Trimming cost V 3 bases and J 6 bases; bases outside gene matches: 7. The germline gives CDR1 SGDLS, CDR2 YYNGEE. The CDR3 coding sequence is TGTGCCAGCAGCGGAAGCCGGGACAGGGGGCTCAATGAGCAGTTCTTC. This gives the protein CASSGSRDRGLNEQFF.

This chain uses TRBV7-2 with TRBJ2-4; 8 bases line up with TRBD2. After removal of 5 bases from V and 6 bases from J, the junction contained 9 bases not matched to a gene. The CDR3 is 15 amino acids. Germline V lookup: CDR1 SGHTA, CDR2 FQGNSA. CDR3 nucleotides: TGTGCCAGCAGCCCGACTAGCGCGAGCGGAAACATTCAGTACTTC. Translating it yields CASSPTSASGNIQYF. Using reference TRBV7-2 and TRBJ2-4 for the parts outside the CDR3, the full variable domain is GAGVSQSPSNKVTEKGKDVELRCDPISGHTALYWYRQSLGQGLEFLIYFQGNSAPDKSGLPSDRFSAERTGGSVSTLTIQRTQQEDSAVYLCASSPTSASGNIQYFGAGTRLSVL.